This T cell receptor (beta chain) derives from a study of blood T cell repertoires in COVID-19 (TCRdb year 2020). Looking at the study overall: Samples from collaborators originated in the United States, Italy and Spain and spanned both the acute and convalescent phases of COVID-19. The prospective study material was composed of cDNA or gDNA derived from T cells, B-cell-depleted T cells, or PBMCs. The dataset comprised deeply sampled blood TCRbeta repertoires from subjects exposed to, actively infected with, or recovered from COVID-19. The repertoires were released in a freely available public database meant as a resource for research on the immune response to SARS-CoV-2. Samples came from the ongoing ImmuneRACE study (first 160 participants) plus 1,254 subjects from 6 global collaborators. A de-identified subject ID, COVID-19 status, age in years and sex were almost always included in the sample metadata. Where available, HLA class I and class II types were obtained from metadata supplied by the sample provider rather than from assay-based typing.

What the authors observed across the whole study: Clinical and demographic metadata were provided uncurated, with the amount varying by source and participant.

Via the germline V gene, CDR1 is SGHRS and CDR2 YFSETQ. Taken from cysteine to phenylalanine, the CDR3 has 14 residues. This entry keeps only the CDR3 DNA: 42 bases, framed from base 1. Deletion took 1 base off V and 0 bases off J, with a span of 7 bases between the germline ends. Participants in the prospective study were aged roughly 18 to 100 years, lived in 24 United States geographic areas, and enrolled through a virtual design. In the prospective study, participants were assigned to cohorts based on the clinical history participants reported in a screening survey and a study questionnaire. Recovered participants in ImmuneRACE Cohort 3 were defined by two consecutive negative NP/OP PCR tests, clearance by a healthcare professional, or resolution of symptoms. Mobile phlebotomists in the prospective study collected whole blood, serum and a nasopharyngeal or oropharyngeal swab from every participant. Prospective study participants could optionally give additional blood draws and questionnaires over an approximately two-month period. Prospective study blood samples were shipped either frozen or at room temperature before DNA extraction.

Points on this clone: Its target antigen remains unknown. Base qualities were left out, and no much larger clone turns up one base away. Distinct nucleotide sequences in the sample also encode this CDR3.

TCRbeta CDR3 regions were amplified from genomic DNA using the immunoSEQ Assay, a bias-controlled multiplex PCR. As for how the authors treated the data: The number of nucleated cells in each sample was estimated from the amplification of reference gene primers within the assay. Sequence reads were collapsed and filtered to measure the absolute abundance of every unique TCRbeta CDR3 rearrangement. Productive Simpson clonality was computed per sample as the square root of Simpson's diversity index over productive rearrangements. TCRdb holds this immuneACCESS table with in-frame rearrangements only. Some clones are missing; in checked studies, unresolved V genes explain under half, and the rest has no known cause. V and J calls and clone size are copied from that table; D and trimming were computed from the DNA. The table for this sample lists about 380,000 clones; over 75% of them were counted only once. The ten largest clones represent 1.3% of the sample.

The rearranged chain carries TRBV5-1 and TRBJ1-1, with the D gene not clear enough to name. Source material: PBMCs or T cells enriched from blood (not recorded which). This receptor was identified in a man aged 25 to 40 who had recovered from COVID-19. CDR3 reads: CASSLRQLNTEAFF. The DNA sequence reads TGCGCCAGCAGCTTGCGCCAGTTGAACACTGAAGCTTTCTTT.